This TCR beta chain was sequenced during a study of beta chain features in type 1 diabetes listed by TCRdb under 2018. Turning to the overall study: Mean age, gender distribution, total cell number and subset yield were not different between patients and healthy donors. A total of about 110 million sorted cells were examined across all samples, and the number of cells per subset was strongly correlated with RNA yield. Whereas all 30 or so donors provided naive and central memory subsets, regulatory and stem cell-like memory subsets were isolated from just 8 patients and roughly eight healthy donors. The study compared TCRB repertoires of sorted circulating CD4+ T cell subsets between recently diagnosed type 1 diabetes patients and matched healthy donors. The paper's findings and limits, for the study overall: Because cDNA rather than genomic DNA was sequenced, highly expressing activated cells could have been over-represented, although no difference in activation and CD3 levels was found between groups. Only small numbers of individuals were included in the HLA sub-analyses, which left unresolved whether HLA type had any influence on TCRB rearrangement. In all four CD4+ subsets, TCRB CDR3 length was moderately but significantly shorter in type 1 diabetes patients. Shorter templates might be favored by PCR, yet because patient and control samples were amplified and corrected together, any such skew would affect both groups equally. At VDJ recombination sites, patients with type 1 diabetes made fewer insertions and deleted more nucleotides, a pattern implying thymic rearrangement abnormalities. The naive, central memory and regulatory TCRB repertoires appeared to resemble one another more closely among patients than among healthy donors.

All of the isolated RNA was reverse transcribed with the High Capacity cDNA Reverse Transcription Kit, so expressed TCRB transcripts were sequenced. Deep immunoSEQ sequencing was performed on naive, central memory and regulatory T cell samples, with an average of approximately 3.9 million total reads per sample. Sorted cells were lysed in RLT buffer, and RNA was extracted using DNase-treated RNeasy Micro or Mini kits according to cell number. To prevent cross-contamination, every cell subset was processed on its own, while patient and healthy donor samples were processed together. The immunoSEQ multiplex PCR was used to amplify TCRB sequences from cDNA, yielding 87-bp fragments that span the CDR3 region. Amplicons were sequenced on the Illumina HiSeq platform. In the authors' own workflow: PCR bias was corrected computationally using synthetic template baselines, and reads within Hamming distance 2 were collapsed, with unmergeable singletons discarded. Reads were aligned to IMGT to assign V, D and J genes, CDR3 length, and insertions or deletions at six rearrangement sites. Clonotype counts were normalized to sorted cell number within each subset before computing true diversity and Gini coefficients with the tcR R package. Repertoire sharing was quantified using the overlap coefficient calculated on TCRB nucleotide sequences. Out-of-frame TCRB sequences from naive cells were analyzed to stand in for the pre-selection repertoire. TCRdb provides this immuneACCESS table in a form limited to in-frame rearrangements. Some clones are lacking; in checked studies, under half of them reflect an unresolved V gene, and why the rest are absent is not known. V, J and clone size are taken as reported in that table, and D and trimming were inferred from the DNA itself. Present in this sample are some 410,000 clones, over 9.5% of which were seen just once. Around 0.05% of the sample belongs to the ten largest clones.

A single peripheral blood draw of approximately 100 mL on average was collected from each donor into heparinised tubes. Using a panel that included CD45RO, CCR7, CD25, CD127, CD95 and CD27, naive, central memory, regulatory and stem cell-like memory CD4+ T cells were sorted on a BD FACSAria II. Every sorted population had a purity above 95%. PBMCs were separated immediately by Lymphoprep density gradient centrifugation and were stained directly, without being cultured. So that batch effects would be minimized, each experiment stained and sorted samples in pairs, pairing one healthy donor with one patient. This clone appeared a few times. Its antigen has not been determined. Nothing much larger sits one base from this clone, and base qualities are not available. CDR3 length: 15 amino acids, cysteine to phenylalanine. This entry keeps only the CDR3 DNA: 45 bases, framed from base 1. Trimming removed 4 bases from V and 4 bases from J, leaving 15 bases between the germline ends. CDR1 SGHRS and CDR2 YFSETQ are derived from the germline V gene.

The sequence was collected from a woman under 30 in good health. Sequencing was done on a sample of naive CD4+ T cells from blood. Explained via the paper, the cell subset or site label denotes: true naive CD4+ T cells. Rearrangement joined TRBV5-1 to TRBJ2-1; matching of 6 bases hints at TRBD1 as the D gene. The CDR3 protein: CASSITGTLYNEQFF. The DNA is TGCGCCAGCAGCATAACCGGGACACTTTACAATGAGCAGTTCTTC.